The 10 T cell receptor beta chains in this list originate from one sample, sequenced in a study of T cell clones after liver transplantation. Only in-frame clones appear in the TCRdb table, and some are missing; sequencing was by immunoSEQ multiplex PCR. The table has approximately 100,000 clones, around 84% seen once. This specimen consisted of CD4+ T cells from blood, obtained around 49 months after liver transplant. These receptors were taken from a human patient who received a liver transplant. Some T cells may have originated in the graft donor.

This chain links TRBV5-4 with TRBJ1-2; D is possibly TRBD1 (6 bases). This CDR3 contains 17 residues. V was cut by 3 bases and J by 4 bases, with 22 bases left in between. Germline-derived CDR1 and CDR2 are SGHNT and YYREEE (reference sequence). The chain's CDR3 is CASSSPTGNQSTYGYTF. CDR3 in DNA: TGTGCCAGCAGCTCTCCTACAGGGAACCAATCTACCTATGGCTACACCTTC.

The gene calls are TRBV15 and TRBJ2-3; 7 bases fit TRBD2. After removal of 0 bases from V and 2 bases from J, the junction contained 8 bases not matched to a gene. The CDR3 is 17 amino acids. Looked up from germline, CDR1 is LNHNV and CDR2 is YYDKDF (reference sequence). CDR3 in amino acids: CATSRDLGAGYTDTQYF. The CDR3 DNA reads TGTGCCACCAGCAGAGATTTAGGAGCGGGGTACACAGATACGCAGTATTTT. The entire variable domain, with the rest obtained from reference TRBV15 and TRBJ2-3, is as follows: DAMVIQNPRYQVTQFGKPVTLSCSQTLNHNVMYWYQQKSSQAPKLLFHYYDKDFNNEADTPDNFQSRRPNTSFCFLDIRSPGLGDTAMYLCATSRDLGAGYTDTQYFGPGTRLTVL.

This chain's CDR3 is CASSLAGGRVYF. CDR3 bases: TGTGCCAGCAGCTTAGCGGGGGGGCGCGTTTACTTC. The chain uses TRBV11-2 and TRBJ2-7; TRBD2 matches 8 bases. The CDR3 has 12 amino acids. The germline V gene has CDR1 SGHAT and CDR2 FQNNGV. V shed 1 base, J shed 13 bases, and the junction held 6 bases outside the gene matches.

The chain recombines TRBV7-6 with TRBJ2-5; weak D call: TRBD1 (5 bases). CDR3 length equals 15 residues. Trimming removed 5 bases from V and 2 bases from J, with 15 bases in between. CDR1 is SGHVS and CDR2 is FNYEAQ in the germline V gene. The CDR3 here is CASSLGAGKQETQYF. The CDR3 bases are TGTGCCAGCAGCCTAGGCGCAGGGAAACAAGAGACCCAGTACTTC.

This chain connects TRBV18 to TRBJ2-4, with TRBD1 matching over 9 bases. V lost 6 bases and J lost 1; bases outside the gene matches: 22. CDR3 length: 21 residues. Germline lookup yields CDR1 KGHSH and CDR2 LQKENI. CDR3 in DNA: TGTGCCAGCTCCCTAGAAGGGAGGGACAGGGTGAATCCAACGGCCAAAAACATTCAGTACTTC. The encoded protein is CASSLEGRDRVNPTAKNIQYF.

This sequence joins TRBV28 and TRBJ1-3, with D unresolved. Trimming took off 6 bases at V and 0 bases at J, with 12 bases between the two ends. Germline V gene sequence: CDR1 MDHEN, CDR2 SYDVKM. The length of the CDR3 is 15 residues. The CDR3 sequence is CASSTRAFSGNTIYF. DNA for the CDR3: TGTGCCAGCAGCACGAGGGCCTTCTCTGGAAACACCATATATTTT.

This chain joins TRBV25-1 and TRBJ2-7; tentatively, D is TRBD1 (5 bases). CDR3 length equals 14 residues. Trimming shortened V by 3 bases and J by 3 bases, and 12 bases separated the two germline ends. From germline, CDR1 is MGHDK and CDR2 SYGVNS. DNA of the CDR3: TGTGCCAGCAGTGACCCTGGACACTACTACGAGCAGTACTTC. Protein sequence: CASSDPGHYYEQYF.

The CDR3: CASSSTGGDGEKLFF. The DNA of the CDR3 is TGTGCCAGCAGTTCGACAGGGGGCGATGGTGAAAAACTGTTTTTT. This sequence joins TRBV27 and TRBJ1-4; TRBD1 matches at 10 bases. CDR1 and CDR2 (germline): MNHEY, SMNVEV (reference sequence). CDR3 size: 15 residues. Trimming removed 4 bases from V and 7 bases from J; junction bases left unmatched: 6.

The gene calls are TRBV7-2 and TRBJ2-7, with D maybe TRBD1 (6 bases). The CDR3 has 14 amino acids. Germline loops: CDR1 SGHTA, CDR2 FQGNSA. V lost 0 bases, J lost 2 bases, and 8 bases lay in between. The CDR3 spells CASSLARQAYEQYF. DNA of the CDR3: TGTGCCAGCAGCTTAGCCCGACAGGCCTACGAGCAGTACTTC.

This chain links TRBV5-1 with TRBJ2-1; 7 nucleotides agree with TRBD1. V was pared by 0 bases and J by 4 bases, with 4 bases of the junction left unmatched. Per the germline V gene, CDR1 is SGHRS and CDR2 is YFSETQ. The CDR3 is 15 amino acids. This CDR3 is CASSLAVGQYNEQFF. The CDR3 bases are TGCGCCAGCAGCTTGGCCGTGGGACAGTACAATGAGCAGTTCTTC.